Detailed here is one TCR beta chain. The V gene lost 6 bases and the J gene lost 11 bases, with 17 bases spanning the gap. The CDR3 has 13 residues. Generated by immunoSEQ multiplex PCR, the TCRdb table keeps only in-frame clones and is missing some. The data hold hundreds of thousands of clones, with around 90% observed a single time. The sample comes from a study of blood T cell repertoires in COVID-19. The chain joins TRBV23-1 to TRBJ1-5; D unclear. TRBV23-1 is an ORF for which the function is uncertain. The receptor was derived from a man aged 18 to 29 with COVID-19, enrolled during active disease. The sequencing input was peripheral blood. CDR3 sequence (DNA): TGCGCCAGCAGACTGGTCACCCTCGGGGCCCAGCATTTT. This sequence encodes CASRLVTLGAQHF.